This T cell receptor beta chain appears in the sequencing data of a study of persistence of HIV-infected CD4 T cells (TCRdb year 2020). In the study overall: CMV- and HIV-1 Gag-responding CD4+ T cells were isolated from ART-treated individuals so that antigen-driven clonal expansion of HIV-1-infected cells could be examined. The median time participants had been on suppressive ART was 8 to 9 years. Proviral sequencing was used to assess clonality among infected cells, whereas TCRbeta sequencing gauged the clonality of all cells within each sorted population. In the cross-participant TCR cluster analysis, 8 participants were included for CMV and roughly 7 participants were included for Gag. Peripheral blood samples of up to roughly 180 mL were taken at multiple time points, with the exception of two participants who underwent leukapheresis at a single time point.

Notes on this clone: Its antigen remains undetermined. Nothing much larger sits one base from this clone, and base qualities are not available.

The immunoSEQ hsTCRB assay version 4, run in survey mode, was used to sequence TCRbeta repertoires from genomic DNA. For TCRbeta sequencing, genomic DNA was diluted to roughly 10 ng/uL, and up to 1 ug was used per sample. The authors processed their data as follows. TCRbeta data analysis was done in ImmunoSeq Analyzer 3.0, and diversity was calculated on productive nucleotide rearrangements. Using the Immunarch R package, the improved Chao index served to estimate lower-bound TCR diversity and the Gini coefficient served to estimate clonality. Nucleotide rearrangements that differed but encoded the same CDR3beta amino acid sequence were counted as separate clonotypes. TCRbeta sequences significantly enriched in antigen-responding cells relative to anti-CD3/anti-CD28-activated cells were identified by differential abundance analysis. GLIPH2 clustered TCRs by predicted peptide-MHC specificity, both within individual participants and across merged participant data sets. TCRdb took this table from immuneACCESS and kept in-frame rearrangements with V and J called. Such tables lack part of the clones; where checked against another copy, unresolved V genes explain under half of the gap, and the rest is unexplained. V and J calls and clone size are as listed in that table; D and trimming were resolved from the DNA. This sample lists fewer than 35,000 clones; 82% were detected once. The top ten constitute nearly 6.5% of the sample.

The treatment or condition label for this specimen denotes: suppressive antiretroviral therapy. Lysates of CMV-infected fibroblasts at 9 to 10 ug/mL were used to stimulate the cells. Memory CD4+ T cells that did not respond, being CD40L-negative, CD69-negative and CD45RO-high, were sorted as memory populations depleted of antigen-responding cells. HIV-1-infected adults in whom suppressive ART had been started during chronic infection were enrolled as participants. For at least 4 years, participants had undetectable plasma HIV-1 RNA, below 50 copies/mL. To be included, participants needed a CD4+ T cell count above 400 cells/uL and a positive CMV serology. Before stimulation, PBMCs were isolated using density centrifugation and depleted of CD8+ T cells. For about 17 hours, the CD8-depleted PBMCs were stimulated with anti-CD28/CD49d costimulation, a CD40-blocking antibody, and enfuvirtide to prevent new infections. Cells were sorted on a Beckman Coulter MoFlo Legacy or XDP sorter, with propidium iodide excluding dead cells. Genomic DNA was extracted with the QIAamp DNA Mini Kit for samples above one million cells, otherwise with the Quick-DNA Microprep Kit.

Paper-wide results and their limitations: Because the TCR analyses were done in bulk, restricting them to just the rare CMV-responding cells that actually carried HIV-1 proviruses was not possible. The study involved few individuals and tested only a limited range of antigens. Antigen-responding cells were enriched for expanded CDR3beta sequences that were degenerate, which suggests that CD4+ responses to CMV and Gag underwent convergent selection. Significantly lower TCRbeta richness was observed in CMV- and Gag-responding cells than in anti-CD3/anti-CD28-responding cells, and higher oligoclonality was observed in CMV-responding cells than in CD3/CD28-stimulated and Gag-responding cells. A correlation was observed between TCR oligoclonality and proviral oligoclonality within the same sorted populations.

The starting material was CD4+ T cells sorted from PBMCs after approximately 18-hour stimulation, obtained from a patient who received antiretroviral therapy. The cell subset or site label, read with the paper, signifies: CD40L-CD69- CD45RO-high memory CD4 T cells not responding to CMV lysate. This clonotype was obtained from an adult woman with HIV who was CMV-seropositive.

The sequenced DNA is TGTGCCAGCAGCAGAGGGACTAGCGGGAGTGTCGAGACCCAGTACTTC. Its protein reads: CASSRGTSGSVETQYF. The rearranged chain carries TRBV7-8 and TRBJ2-5, with TRBD2 matching 14 junction bases. The CDR1 and CDR2 encoded by the germline V gene are SGHVS and FQNEAQ. V loses 5 bases at its end and J loses 5 bases; junction bases beyond the gene matches: 7. Measured from the cysteine to the phenylalanine, the CDR3 is 16 residues long. The DNA shown is the 48-base CDR3, in frame from base 1.